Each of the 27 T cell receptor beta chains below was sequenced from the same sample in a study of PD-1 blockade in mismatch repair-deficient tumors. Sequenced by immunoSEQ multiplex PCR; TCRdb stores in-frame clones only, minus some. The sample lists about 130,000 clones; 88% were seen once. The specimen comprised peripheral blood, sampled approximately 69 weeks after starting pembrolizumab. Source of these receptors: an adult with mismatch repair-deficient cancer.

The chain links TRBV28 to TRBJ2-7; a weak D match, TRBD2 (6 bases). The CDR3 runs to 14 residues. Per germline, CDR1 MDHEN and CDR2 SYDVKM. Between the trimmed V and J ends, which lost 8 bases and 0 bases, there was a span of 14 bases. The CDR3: CASAPVGGSYEQYF. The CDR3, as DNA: TGTGCCAGCGCTCCAGTGGGGGGCTCCTACGAGCAGTACTTC.

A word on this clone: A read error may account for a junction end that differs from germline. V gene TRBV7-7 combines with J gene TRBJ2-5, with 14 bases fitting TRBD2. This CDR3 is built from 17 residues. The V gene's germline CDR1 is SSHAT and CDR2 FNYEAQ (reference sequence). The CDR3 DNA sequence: TGTGCTAGCAGCTCCGCGACTAGCGGGAGGGCTGGGGAGACCCAGTACTTC. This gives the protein CASSSATSGRAGETQYF.

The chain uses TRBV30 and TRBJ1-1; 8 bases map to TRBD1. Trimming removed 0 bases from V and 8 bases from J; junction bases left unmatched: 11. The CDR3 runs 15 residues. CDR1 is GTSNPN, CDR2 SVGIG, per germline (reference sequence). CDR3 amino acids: CAWSVHRGDTVEAFF. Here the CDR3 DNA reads TGTGCCTGGAGTGTCCACAGGGGGGATACTGTGGAAGCTTTCTTT.

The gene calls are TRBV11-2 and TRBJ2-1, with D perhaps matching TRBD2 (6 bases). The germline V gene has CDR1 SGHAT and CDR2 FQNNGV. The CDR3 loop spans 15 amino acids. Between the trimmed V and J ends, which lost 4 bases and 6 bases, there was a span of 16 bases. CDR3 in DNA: TGTGCCAGCAGCTCCCGGGACTCCGAGGGCAATGAGCAGTTCTTC. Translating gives CASSSRDSEGNEQFF.

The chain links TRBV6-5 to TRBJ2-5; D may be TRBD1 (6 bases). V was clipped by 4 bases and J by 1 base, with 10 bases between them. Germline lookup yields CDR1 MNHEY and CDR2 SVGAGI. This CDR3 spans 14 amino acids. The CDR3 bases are TGTGCCAGCAGTTCTTACAGGGCCCAAGAGACCCAGTACTTC. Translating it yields CASSSYRAQETQYF.

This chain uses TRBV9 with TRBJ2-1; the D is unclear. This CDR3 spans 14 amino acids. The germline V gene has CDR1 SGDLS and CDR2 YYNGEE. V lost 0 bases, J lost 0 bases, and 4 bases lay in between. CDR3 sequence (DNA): TGTGCCAGCAGCGTAGAAACCTCCTACAATGAGCAGTTCTTC. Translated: CASSVETSYNEQFF.

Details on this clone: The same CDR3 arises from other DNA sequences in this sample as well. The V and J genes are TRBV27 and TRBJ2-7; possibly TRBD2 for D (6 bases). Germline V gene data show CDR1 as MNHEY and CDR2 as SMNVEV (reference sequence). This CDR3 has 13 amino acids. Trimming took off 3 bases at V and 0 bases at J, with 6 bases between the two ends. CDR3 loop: CASSFSGSYEQYF. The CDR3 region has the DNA TGTGCCAGCAGTTTTAGCGGCTCCTACGAGCAGTACTTC.

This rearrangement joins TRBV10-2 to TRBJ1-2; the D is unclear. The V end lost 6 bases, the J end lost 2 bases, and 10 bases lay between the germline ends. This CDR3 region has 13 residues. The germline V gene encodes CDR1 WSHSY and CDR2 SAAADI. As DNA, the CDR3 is TGCGCCAGCAGCAAGGCAGAAAACTATGGCTACACCTTC. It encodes CASSKAENYGYTF.

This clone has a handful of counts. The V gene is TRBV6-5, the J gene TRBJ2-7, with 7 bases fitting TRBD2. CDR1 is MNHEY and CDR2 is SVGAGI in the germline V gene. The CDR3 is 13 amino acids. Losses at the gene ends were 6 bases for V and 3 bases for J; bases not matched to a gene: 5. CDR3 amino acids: CASRRDYRYEQYF. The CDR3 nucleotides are TGTGCCAGCAGACGGGACTACCGCTACGAGCAGTACTTC.

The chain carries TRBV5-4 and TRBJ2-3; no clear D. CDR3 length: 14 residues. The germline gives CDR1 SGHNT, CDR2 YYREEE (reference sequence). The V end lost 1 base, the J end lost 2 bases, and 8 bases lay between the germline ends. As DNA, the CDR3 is TGTGCCAGCAGCTTGTCGGCACCCACAGATACGCAGTATTTT. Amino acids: CASSLSAPTDTQYF.

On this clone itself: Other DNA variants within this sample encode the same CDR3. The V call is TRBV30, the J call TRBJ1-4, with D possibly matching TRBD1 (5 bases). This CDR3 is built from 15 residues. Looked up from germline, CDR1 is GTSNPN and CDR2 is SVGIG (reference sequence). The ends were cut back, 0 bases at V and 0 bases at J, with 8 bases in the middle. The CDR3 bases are TGTGCCTGGAGTGTGGGGGTAGCAACTAATGAAAAACTGTTTTTT. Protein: CAWSVGVATNEKLFF.

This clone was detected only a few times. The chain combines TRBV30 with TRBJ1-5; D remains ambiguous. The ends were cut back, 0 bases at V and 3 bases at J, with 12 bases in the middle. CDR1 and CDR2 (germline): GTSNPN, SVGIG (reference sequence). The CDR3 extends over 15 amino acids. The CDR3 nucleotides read TGTGCCTGGAGTGTGAACTCAGGCCCCAATCAGCCCCAGCATTTT. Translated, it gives CAWSVNSGPNQPQHF. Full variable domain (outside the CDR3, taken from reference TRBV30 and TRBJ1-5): SQTIHQWPATLVQPVGSPLSLECTVEGTSNPNLYWYRQAAGRGLQLLFYSVGIGQISSEVPQNLSASRPQDRQFILSSKKLLLSDSGFYLCAWSVNSGPNQPQHFGDGTRLSIL.

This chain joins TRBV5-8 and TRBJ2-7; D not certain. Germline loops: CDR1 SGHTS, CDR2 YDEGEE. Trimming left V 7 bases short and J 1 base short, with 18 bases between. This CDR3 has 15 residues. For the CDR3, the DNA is TGTGCCAGCGAATGGCGGCACCGATTATCCTACGAGCAGTACTTC. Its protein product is CASEWRHRLSYEQYF.

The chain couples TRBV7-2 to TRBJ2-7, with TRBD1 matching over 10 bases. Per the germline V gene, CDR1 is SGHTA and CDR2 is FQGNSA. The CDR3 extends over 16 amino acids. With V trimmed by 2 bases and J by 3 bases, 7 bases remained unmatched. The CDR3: CASSLIGQGVGYEQYF. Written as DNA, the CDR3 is TGTGCCAGCAGCTTAATTGGACAGGGGGTGGGCTACGAGCAGTACTTC.

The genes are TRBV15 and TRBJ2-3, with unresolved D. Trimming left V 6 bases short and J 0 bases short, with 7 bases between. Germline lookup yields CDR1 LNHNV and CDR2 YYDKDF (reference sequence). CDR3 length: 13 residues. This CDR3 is CATSTSSTDTQYF. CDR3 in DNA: TGTGCCACCAGTACCTCTAGCACAGATACGCAGTATTTT.

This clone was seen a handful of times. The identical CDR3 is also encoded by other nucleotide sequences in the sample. The CDR3, as DNA: TGTGCCAGCAGTTACTCAGATGAGCAGTTCTTC. Translation: CASSYSDEQFF. This chain joins TRBV6-5 and TRBJ2-1; unclear D gene. This CDR3 is built from 11 residues. Germline V lookup: CDR1 MNHEY, CDR2 SVGAGI. V lost 0 bases, J lost 8 bases, and 2 bases lay in between.

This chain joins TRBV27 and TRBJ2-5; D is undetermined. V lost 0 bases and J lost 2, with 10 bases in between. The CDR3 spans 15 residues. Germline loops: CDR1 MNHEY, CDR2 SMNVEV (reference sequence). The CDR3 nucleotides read TGTGCCAGCAGTTTATCCGCACACCTACAAGAGACCCAGTACTTC. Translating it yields CASSLSAHLQETQYF.

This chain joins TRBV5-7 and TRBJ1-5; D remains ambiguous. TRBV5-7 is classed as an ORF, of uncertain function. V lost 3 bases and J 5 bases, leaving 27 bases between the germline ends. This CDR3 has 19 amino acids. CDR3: CASSCHPLDSMVTYQPQHF. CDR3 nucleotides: TGTGCCAGCAGCTGCCACCCCCTGGACTCTATGGTTACCTATCAGCCCCAGCATTTT.

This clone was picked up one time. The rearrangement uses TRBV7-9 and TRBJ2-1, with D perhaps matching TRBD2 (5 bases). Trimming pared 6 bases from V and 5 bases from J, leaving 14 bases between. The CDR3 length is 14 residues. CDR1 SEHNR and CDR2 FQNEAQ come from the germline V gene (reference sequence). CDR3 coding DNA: TGTGCCAGCAGACGGGAACAGAAAAACAATGAGCAGTTCTTC. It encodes CASRREQKNNEQFF.

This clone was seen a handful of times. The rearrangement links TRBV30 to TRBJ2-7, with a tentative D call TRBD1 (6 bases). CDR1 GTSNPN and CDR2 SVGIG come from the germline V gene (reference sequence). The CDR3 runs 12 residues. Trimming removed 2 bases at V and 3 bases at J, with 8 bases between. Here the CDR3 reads CAWSTGNYEQYF. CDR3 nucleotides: TGTGCCTGGAGTACAGGGAACTACGAGCAGTACTTC.

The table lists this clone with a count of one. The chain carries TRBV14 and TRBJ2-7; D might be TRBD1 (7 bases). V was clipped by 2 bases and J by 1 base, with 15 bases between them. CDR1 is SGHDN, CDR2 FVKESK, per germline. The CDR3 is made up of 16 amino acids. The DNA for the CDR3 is TGTGCCAGCAGCCAAAGGGGGCGGGAAGGGTCCTACGAGCAGTACTTC. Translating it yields CASSQRGREGSYEQYF.

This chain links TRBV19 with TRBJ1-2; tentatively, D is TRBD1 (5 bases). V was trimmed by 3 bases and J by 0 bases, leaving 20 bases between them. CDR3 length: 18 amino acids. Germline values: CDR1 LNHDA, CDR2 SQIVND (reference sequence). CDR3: CASSISRRTSHPNYGYTF. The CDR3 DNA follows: TGTGCCAGTAGTATTTCAAGGCGGACAAGCCACCCTAACTATGGCTACACCTTC.

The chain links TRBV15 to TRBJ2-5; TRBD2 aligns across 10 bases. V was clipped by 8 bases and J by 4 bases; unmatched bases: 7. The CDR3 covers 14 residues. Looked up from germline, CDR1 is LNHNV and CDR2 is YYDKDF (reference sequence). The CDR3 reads CATAVAGGSETQYF. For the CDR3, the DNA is TGTGCCACCGCCGTAGCGGGAGGCTCAGAGACCCAGTACTTC.

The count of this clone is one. The CDR3 reads CASSPSGRAYEQYF. The CDR3 region has the DNA TGTGCCAGCAGCCCCTCCGGGAGGGCCTACGAGCAGTACTTC. This chain links TRBV13 with TRBJ2-7; 8 bases match TRBD2. V lost 5 bases to trimming and J lost 2 bases; unmatched junction nucleotides: 5. This CDR3 is built from 14 residues. Per the germline V gene, CDR1 is PRHDT and CDR2 is FYEKMQ (reference sequence).

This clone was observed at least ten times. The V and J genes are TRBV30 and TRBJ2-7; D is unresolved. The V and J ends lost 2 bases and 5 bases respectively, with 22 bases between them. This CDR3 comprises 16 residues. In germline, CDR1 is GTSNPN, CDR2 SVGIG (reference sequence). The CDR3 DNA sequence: TGTGCCTGGAGTTGGGTGGGCCCTGTGGGTTGGGACGAGCAGTACTTC. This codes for CAWSWVGPVGWDEQYF.

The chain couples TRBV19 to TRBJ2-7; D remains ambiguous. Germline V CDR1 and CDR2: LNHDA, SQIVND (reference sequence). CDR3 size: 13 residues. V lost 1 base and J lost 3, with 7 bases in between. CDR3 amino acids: CASSIGQHYEQYF. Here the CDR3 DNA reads TGTGCCAGTAGTATAGGCCAGCACTACGAGCAGTACTTC.

Here the CDR3 DNA reads TGTGCCAGCAGCTTAGAGGCGGCTAGCGGGAGGGAATACACAGATACGCAGTATTTT. Its translation is CASSLEAASGREYTDTQYF. The chain recombines TRBV11-2 with TRBJ2-3; 12 bases agree with TRBD2. The CDR3 spans 19 residues. The V gene end was trimmed by 0 bases and the J gene end by 2 bases; junction bases not matched to a gene: 9. In germline, CDR1 is SGHAT, CDR2 FQNNGV. The complete variable domain, with remaining parts taken from reference TRBV11-2 and TRBJ2-3, reads EAGVAQSPRYKIIEKRQSVAFWCNPISGHATLYWYQQILGQGPKLLIQFQNNGVVDDSQLPKDRFSAERLKGVDSTLKIQPAKLEDSAVYLCASSLEAASGREYTDTQYFGPGTRLTVL.